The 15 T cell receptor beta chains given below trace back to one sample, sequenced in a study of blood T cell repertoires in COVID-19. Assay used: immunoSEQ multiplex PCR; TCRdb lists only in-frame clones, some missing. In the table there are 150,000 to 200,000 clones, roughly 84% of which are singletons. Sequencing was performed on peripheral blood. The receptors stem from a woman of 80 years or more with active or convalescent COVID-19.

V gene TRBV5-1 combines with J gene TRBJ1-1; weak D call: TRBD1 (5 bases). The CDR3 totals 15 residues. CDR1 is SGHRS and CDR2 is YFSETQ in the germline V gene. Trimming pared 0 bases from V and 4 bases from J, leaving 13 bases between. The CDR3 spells CASSLALGPTTEAFF. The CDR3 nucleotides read TGCGCCAGCAGCTTGGCGTTGGGGCCGACCACTGAAGCTTTCTTT.

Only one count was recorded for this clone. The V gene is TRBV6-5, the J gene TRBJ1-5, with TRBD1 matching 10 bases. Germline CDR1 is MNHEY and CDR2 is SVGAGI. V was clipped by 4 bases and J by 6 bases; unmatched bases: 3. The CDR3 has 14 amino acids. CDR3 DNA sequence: TGTGCCAGCAGTTTGGGACAGGGGTCTCAGCCCCAGCATTTT. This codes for CASSLGQGSQPQHF.

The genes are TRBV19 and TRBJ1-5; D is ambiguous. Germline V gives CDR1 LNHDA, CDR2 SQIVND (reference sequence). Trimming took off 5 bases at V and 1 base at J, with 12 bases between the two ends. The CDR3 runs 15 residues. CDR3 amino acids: CASSPQEMSNQPQHF. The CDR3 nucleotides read TGTGCCAGTAGTCCCCAGGAAATGAGCAATCAGCCCCAGCATTTT.

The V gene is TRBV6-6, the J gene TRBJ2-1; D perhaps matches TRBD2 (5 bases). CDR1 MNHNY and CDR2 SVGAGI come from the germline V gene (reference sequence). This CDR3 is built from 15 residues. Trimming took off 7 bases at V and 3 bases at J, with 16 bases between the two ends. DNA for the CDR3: TGTGCCAGCAACGACATCCAGAGGGTCTACAATGAGCAGTTCTTC. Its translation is CASNDIQRVYNEQFF.

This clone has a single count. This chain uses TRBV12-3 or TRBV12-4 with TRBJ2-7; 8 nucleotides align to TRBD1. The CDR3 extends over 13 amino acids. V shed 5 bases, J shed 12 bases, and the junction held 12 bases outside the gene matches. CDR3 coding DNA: TGTGCCAGCAGTAGACCCGGACAGGGTGGGCCGTACTTC. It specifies CASSRPGQGGPYF.

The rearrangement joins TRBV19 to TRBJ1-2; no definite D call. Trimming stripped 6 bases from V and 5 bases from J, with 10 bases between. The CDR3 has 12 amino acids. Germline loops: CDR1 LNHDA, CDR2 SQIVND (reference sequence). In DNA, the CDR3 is TGTGCCAGTAGACTGGGAGGTTATGGCTACACCTTC. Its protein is CASRLGGYGYTF.

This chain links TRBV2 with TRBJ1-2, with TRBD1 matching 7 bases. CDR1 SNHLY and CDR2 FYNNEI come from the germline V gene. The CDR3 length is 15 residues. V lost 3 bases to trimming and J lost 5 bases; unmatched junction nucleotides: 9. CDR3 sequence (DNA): TGTGCCAGCAGTGATTTAACAGGGGCGGGATATGGCTACACCTTC. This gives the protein CASSDLTGAGYGYTF.

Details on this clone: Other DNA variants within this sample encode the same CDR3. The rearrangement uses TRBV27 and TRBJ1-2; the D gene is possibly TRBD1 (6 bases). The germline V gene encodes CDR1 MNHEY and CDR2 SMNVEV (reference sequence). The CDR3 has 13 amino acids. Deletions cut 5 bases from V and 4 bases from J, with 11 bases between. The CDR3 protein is CASSAQGPYGYTF. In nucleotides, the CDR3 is TGTGCCAGCAGTGCACAGGGACCCTATGGCTACACCTTC.

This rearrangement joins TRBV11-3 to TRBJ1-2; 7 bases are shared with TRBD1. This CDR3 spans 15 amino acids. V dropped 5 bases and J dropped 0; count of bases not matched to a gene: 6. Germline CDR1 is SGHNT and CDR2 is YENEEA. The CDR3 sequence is CASSAGTEANYGYTF. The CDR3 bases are TGTGCCAGCAGCGCCGGGACAGAAGCTAACTATGGCTACACCTTC.

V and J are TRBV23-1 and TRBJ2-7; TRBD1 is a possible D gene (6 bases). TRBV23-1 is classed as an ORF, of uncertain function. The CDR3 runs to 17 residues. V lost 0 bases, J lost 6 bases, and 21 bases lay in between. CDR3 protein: CASSQSSAGTCLGEQYF. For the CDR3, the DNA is TGCGCCAGCAGTCAATCCAGTGCCGGGACATGCCTCGGCGAGCAGTACTTC.

This CDR3 is CASSSMAYEQYF. The CDR3 bases are TGCGCCAGCAGCTCTATGGCCTACGAGCAGTACTTC. J is TRBJ2-7 and V is TRBV5-1; unclear D gene. Germline V gives CDR1 SGHRS, CDR2 YFSETQ. The V end lost 3 bases, the J end lost 2 bases, and 6 bases lay between the germline ends. The CDR3 is made up of 12 amino acids.

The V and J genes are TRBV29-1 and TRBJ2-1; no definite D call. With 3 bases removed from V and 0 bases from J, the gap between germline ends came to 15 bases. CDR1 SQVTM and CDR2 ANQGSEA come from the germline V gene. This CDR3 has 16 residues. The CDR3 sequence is CSVDRSTSSSYNEQFF. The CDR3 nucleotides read TGCAGCGTTGATCGGAGCACCTCGAGCTCCTACAATGAGCAGTTCTTC.

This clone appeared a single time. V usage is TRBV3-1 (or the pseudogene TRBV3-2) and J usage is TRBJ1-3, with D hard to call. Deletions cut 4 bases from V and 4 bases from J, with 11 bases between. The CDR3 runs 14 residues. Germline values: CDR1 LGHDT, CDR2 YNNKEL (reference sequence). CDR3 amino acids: CASSLAFSGNTIYF. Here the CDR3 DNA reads TGTGCCAGCAGCCTCGCGTTCTCGGGAAACACCATATATTTT.

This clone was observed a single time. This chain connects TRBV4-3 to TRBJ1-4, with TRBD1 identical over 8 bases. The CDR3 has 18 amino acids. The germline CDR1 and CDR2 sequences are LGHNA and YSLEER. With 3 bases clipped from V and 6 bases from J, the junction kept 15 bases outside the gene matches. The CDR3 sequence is CASSQGPGRGRSDEKLFF. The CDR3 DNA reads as TGCGCCAGCAGCCAGGGACCGGGCAGGGGGCGATCGGATGAAAAACTGTTTTTT.

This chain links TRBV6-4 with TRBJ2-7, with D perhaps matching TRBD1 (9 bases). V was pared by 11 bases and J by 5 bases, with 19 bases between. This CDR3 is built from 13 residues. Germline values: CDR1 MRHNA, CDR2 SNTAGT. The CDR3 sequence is CARGGTGFDEQYF. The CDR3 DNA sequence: TGTGCCCGCGGGGGGACAGGGTTCGACGAGCAGTACTTC.